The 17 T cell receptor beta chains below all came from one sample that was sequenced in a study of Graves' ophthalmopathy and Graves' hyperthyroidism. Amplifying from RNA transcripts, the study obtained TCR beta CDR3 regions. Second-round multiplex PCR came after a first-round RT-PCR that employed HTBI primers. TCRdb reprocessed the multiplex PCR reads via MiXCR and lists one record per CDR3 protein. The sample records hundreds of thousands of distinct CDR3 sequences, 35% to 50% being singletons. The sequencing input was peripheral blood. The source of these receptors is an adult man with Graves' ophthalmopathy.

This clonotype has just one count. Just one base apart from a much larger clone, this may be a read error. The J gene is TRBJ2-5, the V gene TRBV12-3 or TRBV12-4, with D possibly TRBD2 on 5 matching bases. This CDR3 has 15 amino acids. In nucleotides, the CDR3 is TGTGCCAGCAGTTCATCCCCCAGGACTCAAGAGGCCCAGTACTTC. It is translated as CASSSSPRTQEAQYF.

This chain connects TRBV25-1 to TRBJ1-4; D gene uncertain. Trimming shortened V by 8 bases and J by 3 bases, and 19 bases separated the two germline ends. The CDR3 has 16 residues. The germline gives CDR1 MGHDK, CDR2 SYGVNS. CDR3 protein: CASSPRGPSPNEKLFF. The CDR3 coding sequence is TGTGCCAGCTCACCCCGCGGGCCAAGCCCTAATGAAAAACTGTTTTTT.

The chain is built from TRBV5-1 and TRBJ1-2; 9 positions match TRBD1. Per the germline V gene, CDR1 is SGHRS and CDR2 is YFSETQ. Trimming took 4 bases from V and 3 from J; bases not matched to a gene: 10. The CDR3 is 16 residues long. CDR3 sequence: CASSKGRDRADYGYTF. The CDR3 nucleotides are TGCGCCAGCAGCAAGGGCCGGGACAGGGCTGACTATGGCTACACCTTC.

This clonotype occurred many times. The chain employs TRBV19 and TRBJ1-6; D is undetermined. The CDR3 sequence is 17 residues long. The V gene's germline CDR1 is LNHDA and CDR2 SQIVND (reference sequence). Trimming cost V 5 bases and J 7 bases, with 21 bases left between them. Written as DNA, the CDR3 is TGTGCCAGTAGTCCCTCCGGAGGACCCTCCGACAATTCACCCCTCCACTTT. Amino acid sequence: CASSPSGGPSDNSPLHF.

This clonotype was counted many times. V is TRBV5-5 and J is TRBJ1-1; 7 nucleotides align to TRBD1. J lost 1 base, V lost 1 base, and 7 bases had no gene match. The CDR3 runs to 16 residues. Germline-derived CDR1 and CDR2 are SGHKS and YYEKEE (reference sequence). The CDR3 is CASSLFTGVRNTEAFF. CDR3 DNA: TGTGCCAGCAGCTTGTTCACAGGGGTACGGAACACTGAAGCTTTCTTT.

In DNA, the CDR3 is TGTGCCAGCGGGACAGGGGACAATCAGCCCCTCCACTTT. It specifies CASGTGDNQPLHF. V gene TRBV12-3 or TRBV12-4 combines with J gene TRBJ1-6, with 10 bases lining up with TRBD1. CDR3 length equals 13 residues. Unmatched junction bases numbered 8, after V lost 8 bases and J lost 13 bases.

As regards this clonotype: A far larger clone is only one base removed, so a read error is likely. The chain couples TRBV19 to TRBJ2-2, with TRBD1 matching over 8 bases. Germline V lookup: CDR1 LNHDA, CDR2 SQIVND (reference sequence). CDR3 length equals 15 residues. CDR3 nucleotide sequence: TGTACCAGTAGCCCCGGACAGGGTGGCACCGGGGAGCTGTTTTTT. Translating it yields CTSSPGQGGTGELFF.

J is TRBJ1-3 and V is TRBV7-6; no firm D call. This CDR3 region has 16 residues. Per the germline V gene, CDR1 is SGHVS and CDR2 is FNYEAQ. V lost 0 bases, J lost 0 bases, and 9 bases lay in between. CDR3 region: CASSLAGSFSGNTIYF. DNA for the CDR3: TGTGCCAGCAGCTTAGCGGGATCTTTCTCTGGAAACACCATATATTTT.

CDR3 region: CASSMGDSEAFF. The CDR3 coding sequence is TGTGCCAGTAGTATGGGGGACAGTGAAGCTTTCTTT. The chain recombines TRBV19 with TRBJ1-1; 7 bases are a match to TRBD1. The CDR3 covers 12 residues. Germline CDR1 is LNHDA and CDR2 is SQIVND (reference sequence). Trimming removed 3 bases from V and 7 bases from J; junction bases left unmatched: 2. The full variable domain, its missing parts supplied by reference TRBV19 and TRBJ1-1, is DGGITQSPKYLFRKEGQNVTLSCEQNLNHDAMYWYRQDPGQGLRLIYYSQIVNDFQKGDIAEGYSVSREKKESFPLTVTSAQKNPTAFYLCASSMGDSEAFFGQGTRLTVV.

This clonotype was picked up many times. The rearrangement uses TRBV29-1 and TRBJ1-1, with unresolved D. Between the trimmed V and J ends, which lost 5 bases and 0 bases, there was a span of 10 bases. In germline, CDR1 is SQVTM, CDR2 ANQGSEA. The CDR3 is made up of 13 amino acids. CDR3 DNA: TGCAGCGTTAGTACACACATGAACACTGAAGCTTTCTTT. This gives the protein CSVSTHMNTEAFF.

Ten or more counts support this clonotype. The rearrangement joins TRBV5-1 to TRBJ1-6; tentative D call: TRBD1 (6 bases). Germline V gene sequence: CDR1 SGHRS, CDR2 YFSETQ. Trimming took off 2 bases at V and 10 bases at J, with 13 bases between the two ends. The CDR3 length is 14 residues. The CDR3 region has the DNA TGCGCCAGCAGCTTTACAGGGCTGGGCTCACCCCTCCACTTT. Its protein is CASSFTGLGSPLHF.

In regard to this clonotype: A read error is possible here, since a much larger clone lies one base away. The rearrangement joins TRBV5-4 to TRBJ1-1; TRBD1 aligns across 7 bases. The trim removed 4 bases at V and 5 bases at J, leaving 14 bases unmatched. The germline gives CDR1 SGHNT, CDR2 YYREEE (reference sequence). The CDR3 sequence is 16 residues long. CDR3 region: CASSVRGQKFSTEAFF. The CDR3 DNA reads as TGTGCCAGCAGCGTAAGGGGGCAGAAGTTCAGTACTGAAGCTTTCTTT. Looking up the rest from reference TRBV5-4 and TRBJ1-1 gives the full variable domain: ETGVTQSPTHLIKTRGQQVTLRCSSQSGHNTVSWYQQALGQGPQFIFQYYREEENGRGNFPPRFSGLQFPNYSSELNVNALELDDSALYLCASSVRGQKFSTEAFFGQGTRLTVV.

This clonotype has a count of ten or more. This CDR3 is CASNPQGYTEAFF. The CDR3 DNA reads TGTGCCAGTAATCCACAGGGGTACACTGAAGCTTTCTTT. The chain carries TRBV19 and TRBJ1-1; 7 bases align to TRBD1. Trimming at V came to 7 bases and at J to 3 bases, leaving 5 bases not matched to a gene. There are 13 residues in the CDR3. Germline CDR1 reads LNHDA; CDR2 reads SQIVND (reference sequence). Full variable domain (remainder filled in from reference TRBV19 and TRBJ1-1): DGGITQSPKYLFRKEGQNVTLSCEQNLNHDAMYWYRQDPGQGLRLIYYSQIVNDFQKGDIAEGYSVSREKKESFPLTVTSAQKNPTAFYLCASNPQGYTEAFFGQGTRLTVV.

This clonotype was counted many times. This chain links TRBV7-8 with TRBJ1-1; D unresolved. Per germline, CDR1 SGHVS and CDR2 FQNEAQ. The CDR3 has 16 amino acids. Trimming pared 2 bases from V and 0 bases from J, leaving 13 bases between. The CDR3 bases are TGTGCCAGCAGCTTATCAGGCCAAGGCATGAACACTGAAGCTTTCTTT. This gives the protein CASSLSGQGMNTEAFF.

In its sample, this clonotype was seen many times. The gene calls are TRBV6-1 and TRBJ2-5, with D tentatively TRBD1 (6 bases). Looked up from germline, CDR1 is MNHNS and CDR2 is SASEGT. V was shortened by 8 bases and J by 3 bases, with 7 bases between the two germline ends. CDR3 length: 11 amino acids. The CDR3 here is CASAGEETQYF. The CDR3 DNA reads TGTGCCAGCGCAGGGGAAGAGACCCAGTACTTC.

The CDR3 protein is CAISADEDEQFF. Written as DNA, the CDR3 is TGTGCCATCAGTGCGGACGAAGATGAGCAGTTCTTC. The J gene is TRBJ2-1, the V gene TRBV10-3; D unclear. CDR1 ENHRY and CDR2 SYGVKD come from the germline V gene. This CDR3 has 12 amino acids. V lost 4 bases and J 8 bases, leaving 9 bases between the germline ends.

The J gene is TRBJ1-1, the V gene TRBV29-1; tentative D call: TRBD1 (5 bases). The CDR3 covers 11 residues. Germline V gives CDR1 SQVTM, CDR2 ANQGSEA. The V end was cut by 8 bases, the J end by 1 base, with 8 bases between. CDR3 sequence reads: CSWDQNTEAFF. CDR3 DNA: TGCAGCTGGGACCAGAACACTGAAGCTTTCTTT.